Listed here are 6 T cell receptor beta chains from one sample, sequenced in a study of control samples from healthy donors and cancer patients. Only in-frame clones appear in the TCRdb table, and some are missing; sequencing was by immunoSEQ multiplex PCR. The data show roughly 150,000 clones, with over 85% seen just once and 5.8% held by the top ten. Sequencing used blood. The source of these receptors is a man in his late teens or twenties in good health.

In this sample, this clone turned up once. DNA for the CDR3: TGTGCCACCAGCAGAGATCGGGTCGCTACTGAAGCTTTCTTT. Amino acids: CATSRDRVATEAFF. This chain connects TRBV15 to TRBJ1-1; D unclear. Trimming took 0 bases from V and 5 from J, leaving 10 bases between them. Germline V CDR1 and CDR2: LNHNV, YYDKDF (reference sequence). CDR3 size: 14 residues.

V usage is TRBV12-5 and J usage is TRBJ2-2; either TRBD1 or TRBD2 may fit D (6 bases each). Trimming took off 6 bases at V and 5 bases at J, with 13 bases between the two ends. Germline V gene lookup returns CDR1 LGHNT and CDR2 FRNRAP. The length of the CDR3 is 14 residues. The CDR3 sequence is CASGPGAGTGELFF. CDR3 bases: TGTGCTAGTGGCCCGGGGGCGGGGACCGGGGAGCTGTTTTTT.

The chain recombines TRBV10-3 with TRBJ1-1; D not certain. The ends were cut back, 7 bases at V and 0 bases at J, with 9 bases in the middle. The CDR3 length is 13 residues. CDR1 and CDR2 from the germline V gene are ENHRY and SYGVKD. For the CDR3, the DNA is TGTGCCATCAATCCCATAATGAACACTGAAGCTTTCTTT. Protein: CAINPIMNTEAFF.

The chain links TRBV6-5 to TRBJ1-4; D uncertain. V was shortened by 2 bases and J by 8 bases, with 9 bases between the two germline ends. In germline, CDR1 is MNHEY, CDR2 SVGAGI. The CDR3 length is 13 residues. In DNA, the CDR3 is TGTGCCAGCAGTTACAGACCGTCGGAAAAACTGTTTTTT. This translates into CASSYRPSEKLFF.

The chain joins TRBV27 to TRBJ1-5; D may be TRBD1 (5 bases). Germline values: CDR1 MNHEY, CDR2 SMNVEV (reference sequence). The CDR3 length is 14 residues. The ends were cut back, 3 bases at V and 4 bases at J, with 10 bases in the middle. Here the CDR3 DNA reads TGTGCCAGCAGTTTCTCTAGGGGAAATCAGCCCCAGCATTTT. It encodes CASSFSRGNQPQHF.

CDR3 protein: CSVVGQGSYNEQFF. The CDR3 DNA reads as TGCAGCGTTGTCGGACAGGGTTCGTACAATGAGCAGTTCTTC. The chain uses TRBV29-1 and TRBJ2-1; 8 bases match TRBD1. Germline V CDR1 and CDR2: SQVTM, ANQGSEA. V was pared by 4 bases and J by 4 bases, with 6 bases of the junction left unmatched. The CDR3 runs to 14 residues.